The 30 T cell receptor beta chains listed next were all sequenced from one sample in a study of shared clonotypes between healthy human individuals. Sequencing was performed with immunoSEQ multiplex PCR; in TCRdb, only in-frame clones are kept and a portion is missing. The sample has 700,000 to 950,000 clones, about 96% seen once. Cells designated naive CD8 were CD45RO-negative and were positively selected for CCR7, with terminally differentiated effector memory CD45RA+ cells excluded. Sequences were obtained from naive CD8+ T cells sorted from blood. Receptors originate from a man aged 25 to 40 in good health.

The CDR3 DNA is TGTGCCAGCAGCTTGACAGGGGGCCGAACTGAAGCTTTCTTT. It specifies CASSLTGGRTEAFF. V usage is TRBV13 and J usage is TRBJ1-1; TRBD1 matches at 10 bases. This CDR3 spans 14 amino acids. V gave up 3 bases and J gave up 5 bases; unmatched junction bases: 3. The germline gives CDR1 PRHDT, CDR2 FYEKMQ (reference sequence).

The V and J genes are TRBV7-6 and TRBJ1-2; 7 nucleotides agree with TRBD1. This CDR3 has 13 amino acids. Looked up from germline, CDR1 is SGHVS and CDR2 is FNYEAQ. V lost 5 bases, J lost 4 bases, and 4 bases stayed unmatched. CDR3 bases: TGTGCCAGCAGCCCAGGGACAGTCTATGGCTACACCTTC. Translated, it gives CASSPGTVYGYTF.

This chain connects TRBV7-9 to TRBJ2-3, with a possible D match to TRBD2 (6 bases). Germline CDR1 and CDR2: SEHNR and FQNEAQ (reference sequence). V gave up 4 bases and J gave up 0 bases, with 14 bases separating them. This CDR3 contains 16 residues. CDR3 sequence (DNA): TGTGCCAGCAGCTCTTCCGGGACTTGGAGCACAGATACGCAGTATTTT. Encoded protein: CASSSSGTWSTDTQYF.

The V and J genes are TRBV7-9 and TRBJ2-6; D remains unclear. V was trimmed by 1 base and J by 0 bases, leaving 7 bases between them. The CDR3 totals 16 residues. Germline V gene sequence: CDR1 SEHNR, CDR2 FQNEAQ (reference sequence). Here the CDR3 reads CASSLGVGSGANVLTF. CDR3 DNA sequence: TGTGCCAGCAGCTTAGGTGTGGGCTCTGGGGCCAACGTCCTGACTTTC.

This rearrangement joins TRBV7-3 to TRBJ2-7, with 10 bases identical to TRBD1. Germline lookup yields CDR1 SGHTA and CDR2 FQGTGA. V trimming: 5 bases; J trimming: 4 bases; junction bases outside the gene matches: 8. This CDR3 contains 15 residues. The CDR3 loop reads CASSQPRTGGYEQYF. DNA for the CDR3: TGTGCCAGCAGCCAACCCCGGACAGGGGGTTACGAGCAGTACTTC.

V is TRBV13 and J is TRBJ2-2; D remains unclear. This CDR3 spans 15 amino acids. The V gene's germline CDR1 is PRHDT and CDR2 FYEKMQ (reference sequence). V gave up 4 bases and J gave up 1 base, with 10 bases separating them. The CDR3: CASSSETGNTGELFF. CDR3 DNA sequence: TGTGCCAGCAGCTCCGAAACTGGGAACACCGGGGAGCTGTTTTTT.

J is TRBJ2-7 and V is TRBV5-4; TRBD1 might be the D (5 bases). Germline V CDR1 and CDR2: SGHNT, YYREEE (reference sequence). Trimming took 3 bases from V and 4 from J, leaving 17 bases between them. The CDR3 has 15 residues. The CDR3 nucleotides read TGTGCCAGCAGCTCTCAGGGCTCCTTGGAGTACGAGCAGTACTTC. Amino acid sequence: CASSSQGSLEYEQYF.

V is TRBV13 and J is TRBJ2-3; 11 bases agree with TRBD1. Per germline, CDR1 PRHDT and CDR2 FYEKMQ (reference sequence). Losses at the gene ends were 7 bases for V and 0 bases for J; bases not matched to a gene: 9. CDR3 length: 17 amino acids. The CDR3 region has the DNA TGTGCCAGCAACATACTAGGACAGGGGGCGAGCACAGATACGCAGTATTTT. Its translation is CASNILGQGASTDTQYF.

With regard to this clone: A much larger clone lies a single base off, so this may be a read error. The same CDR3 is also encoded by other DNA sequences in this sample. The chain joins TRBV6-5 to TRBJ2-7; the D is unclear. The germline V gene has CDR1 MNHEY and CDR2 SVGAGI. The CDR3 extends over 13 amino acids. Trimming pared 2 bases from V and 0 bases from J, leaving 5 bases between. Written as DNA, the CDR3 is TGTGCCAGCAGTTACAGTTCCTCCTACGAGCAGTACTTC. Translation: CASSYSSSYEQYF.

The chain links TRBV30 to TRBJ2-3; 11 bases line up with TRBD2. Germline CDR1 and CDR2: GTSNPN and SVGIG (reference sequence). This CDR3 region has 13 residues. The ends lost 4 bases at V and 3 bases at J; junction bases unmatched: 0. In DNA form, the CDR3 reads TGTGCCTGGACTAGCGGGAGGACAGATACGCAGTATTTT. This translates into CAWTSGRTDTQYF.

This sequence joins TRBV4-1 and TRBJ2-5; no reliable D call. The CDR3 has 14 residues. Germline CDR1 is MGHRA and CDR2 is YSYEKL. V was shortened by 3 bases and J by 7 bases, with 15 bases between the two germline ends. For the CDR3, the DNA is TGCGCCAGCAGCCAGGGGATGTCGTATGGGACCCAGTACTTC. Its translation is CASSQGMSYGTQYF.

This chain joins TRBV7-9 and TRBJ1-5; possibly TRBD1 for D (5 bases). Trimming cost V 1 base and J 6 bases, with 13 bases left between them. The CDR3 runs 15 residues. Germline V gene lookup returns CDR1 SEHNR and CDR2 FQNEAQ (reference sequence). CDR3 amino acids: CASSLVGDPSQPQHF. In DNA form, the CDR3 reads TGTGCCAGCAGCTTAGTTGGGGACCCCAGTCAGCCCCAGCATTTT.

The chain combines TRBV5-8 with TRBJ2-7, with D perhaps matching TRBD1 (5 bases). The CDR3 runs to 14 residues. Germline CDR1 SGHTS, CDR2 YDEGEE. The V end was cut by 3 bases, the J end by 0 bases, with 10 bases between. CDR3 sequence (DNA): TGTGCCAGCAGCTGGACCGACAGCTCCTACGAGCAGTACTTC. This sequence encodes CASSWTDSSYEQYF.

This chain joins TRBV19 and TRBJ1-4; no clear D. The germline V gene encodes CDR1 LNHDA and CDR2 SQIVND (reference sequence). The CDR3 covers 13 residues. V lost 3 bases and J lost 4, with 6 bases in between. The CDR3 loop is CASSISRNEKLFF. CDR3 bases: TGTGCCAGTAGTATCTCCCGTAATGAAAAACTGTTTTTT.

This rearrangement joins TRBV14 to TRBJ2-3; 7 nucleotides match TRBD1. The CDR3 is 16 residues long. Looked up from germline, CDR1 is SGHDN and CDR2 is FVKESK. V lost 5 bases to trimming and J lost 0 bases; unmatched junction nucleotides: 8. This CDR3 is CASSYQPGQSTDTQYF. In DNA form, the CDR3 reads TGTGCCAGCAGCTACCAACCGGGACAGAGCACAGATACGCAGTATTTT.

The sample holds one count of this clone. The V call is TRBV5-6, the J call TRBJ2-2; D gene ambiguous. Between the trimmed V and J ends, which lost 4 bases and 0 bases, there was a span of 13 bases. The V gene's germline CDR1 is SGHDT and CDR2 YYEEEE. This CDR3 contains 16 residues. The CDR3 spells CASSPIARANTGELFF. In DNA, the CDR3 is TGTGCCAGCAGCCCAATCGCTAGAGCGAACACCGGGGAGCTGTTTTTT.

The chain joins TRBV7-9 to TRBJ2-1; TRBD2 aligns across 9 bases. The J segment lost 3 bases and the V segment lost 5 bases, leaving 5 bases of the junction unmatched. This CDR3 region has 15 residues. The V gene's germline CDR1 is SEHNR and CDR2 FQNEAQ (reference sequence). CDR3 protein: CASSPLAGSYNEQFF. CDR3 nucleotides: TGTGCCAGCAGCCCTCTAGCGGGAAGCTACAATGAGCAGTTCTTC.

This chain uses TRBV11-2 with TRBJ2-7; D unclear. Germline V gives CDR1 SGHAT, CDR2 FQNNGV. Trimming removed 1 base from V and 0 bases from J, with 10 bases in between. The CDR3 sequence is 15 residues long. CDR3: CASSLVLFRSYEQYF. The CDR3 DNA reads TGTGCCAGCAGCTTAGTTCTATTCCGCTCCTACGAGCAGTACTTC.

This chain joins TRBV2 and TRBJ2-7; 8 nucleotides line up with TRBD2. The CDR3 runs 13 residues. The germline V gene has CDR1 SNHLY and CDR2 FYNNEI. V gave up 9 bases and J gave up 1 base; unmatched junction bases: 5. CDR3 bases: TGTGCCAGGGATCGGGAGGGATCCTACGAGCAGTACTTC. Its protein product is CARDREGSYEQYF.

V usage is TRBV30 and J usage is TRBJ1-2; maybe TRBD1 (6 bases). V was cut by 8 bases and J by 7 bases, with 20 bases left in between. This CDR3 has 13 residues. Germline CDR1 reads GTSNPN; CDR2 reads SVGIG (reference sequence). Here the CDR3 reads CAGTRDIRGGYTF. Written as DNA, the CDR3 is TGTGCCGGTACCCGGGACATCCGCGGTGGCTACACCTTC. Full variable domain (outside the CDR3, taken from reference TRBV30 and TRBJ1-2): SQTIHQWPATLVQPVGSPLSLECTVEGTSNPNLYWYRQAAGRGLQLLFYSVGIGQISSEVPQNLSASRPQDRQFILSSKKLLLSDSGFYLCAGTRDIRGGYTFGSGTRLTVV.

DNA of the CDR3: TGTGCCAGCAGCCTGGACAGGGTGGGCCAAGAGACCCAGTACTTC. Translated, it gives CASSLDRVGQETQYF. The rearrangement uses TRBV11-2 and TRBJ2-5; 8 bases are shared with TRBD1. Germline CDR1 SGHAT, CDR2 FQNNGV. The ends lost 5 bases at V and 1 base at J; junction bases unmatched: 6. The CDR3 is made up of 15 amino acids. Full variable domain (missing parts from reference TRBV11-2 and TRBJ2-5): EAGVAQSPRYKIIEKRQSVAFWCNPISGHATLYWYQQILGQGPKLLIQFQNNGVVDDSQLPKDRFSAERLKGVDSTLKIQPAKLEDSAVYLCASSLDRVGQETQYFGPGTRLLVL.

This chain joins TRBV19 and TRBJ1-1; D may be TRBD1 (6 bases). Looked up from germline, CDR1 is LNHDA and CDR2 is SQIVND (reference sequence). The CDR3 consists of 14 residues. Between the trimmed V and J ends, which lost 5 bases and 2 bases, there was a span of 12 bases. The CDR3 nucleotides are TGTGCCAGTAGTTTCGGGACAACAAACACTGAAGCTTTCTTT. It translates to CASSFGTTNTEAFF.

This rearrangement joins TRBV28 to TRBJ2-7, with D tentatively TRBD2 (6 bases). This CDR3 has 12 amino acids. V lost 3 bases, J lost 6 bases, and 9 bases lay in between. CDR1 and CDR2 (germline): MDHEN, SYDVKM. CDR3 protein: CASSFAGSEQYF. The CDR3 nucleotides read TGTGCCAGCAGTTTTGCGGGATCCGAGCAGTACTTC.

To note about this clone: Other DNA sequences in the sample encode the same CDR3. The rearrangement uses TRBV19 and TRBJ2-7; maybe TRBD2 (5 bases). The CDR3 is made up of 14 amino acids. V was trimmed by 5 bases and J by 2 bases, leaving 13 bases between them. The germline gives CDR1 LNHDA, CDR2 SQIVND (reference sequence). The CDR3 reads CASSPSGSAYEQYF. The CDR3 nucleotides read TGTGCCAGTAGTCCGAGCGGCAGCGCCTACGAGCAGTACTTC.

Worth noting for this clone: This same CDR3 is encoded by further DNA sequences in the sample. The CDR3: CASSLDGTYEQYF. For the CDR3, the DNA is TGTGCCAGCAGCTTAGACGGAACCTACGAGCAGTACTTC. The chain has TRBV7-9 and TRBJ2-7; D gene ambiguous. Germline CDR1 reads SEHNR; CDR2 reads FQNEAQ (reference sequence). Deletions cut 1 base from V and 2 bases from J, with 6 bases between. This CDR3 comprises 13 residues.

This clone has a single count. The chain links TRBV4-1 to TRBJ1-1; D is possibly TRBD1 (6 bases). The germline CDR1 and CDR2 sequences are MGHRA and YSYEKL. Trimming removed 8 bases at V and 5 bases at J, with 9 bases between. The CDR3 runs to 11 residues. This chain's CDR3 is CASGGPTEAFF. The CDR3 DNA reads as TGCGCCAGCGGGGGCCCAACTGAAGCTTTCTTT.

CDR3 amino acids: CASSLVPETVQFF. The CDR3 DNA sequence: TGCGCCAGCAGCTTGGTACCGGAAACCGTACAGTTCTTC. This chain links TRBV5-1 with TRBJ2-1; D uncertain. CDR1 and CDR2 (germline): SGHRS, YFSETQ. The ends were cut back, 0 bases at V and 13 bases at J, with 14 bases in the middle. The CDR3 runs 13 residues.

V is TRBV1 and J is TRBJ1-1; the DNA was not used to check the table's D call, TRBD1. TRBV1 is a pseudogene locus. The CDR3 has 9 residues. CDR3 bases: TGCACCACCCTCCACAGCCACACCTTT. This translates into CTTLHSHTF.

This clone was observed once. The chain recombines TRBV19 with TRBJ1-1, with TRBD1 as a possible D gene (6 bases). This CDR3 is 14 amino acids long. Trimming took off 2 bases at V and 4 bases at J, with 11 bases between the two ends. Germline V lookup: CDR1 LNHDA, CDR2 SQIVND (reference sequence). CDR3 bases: TGTGCCAGTAGTATACGGGGGCCGCGCACTGAAGCTTTCTTT. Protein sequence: CASSIRGPRTEAFF.

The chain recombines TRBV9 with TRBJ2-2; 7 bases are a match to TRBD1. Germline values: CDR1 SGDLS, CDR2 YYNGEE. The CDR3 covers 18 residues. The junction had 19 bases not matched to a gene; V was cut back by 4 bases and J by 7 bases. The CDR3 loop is CASSSRGLGQRGFGELFF. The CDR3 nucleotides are TGTGCCAGCAGCTCTAGGGGTCTGGGACAGCGAGGGTTCGGGGAGCTGTTTTTT.